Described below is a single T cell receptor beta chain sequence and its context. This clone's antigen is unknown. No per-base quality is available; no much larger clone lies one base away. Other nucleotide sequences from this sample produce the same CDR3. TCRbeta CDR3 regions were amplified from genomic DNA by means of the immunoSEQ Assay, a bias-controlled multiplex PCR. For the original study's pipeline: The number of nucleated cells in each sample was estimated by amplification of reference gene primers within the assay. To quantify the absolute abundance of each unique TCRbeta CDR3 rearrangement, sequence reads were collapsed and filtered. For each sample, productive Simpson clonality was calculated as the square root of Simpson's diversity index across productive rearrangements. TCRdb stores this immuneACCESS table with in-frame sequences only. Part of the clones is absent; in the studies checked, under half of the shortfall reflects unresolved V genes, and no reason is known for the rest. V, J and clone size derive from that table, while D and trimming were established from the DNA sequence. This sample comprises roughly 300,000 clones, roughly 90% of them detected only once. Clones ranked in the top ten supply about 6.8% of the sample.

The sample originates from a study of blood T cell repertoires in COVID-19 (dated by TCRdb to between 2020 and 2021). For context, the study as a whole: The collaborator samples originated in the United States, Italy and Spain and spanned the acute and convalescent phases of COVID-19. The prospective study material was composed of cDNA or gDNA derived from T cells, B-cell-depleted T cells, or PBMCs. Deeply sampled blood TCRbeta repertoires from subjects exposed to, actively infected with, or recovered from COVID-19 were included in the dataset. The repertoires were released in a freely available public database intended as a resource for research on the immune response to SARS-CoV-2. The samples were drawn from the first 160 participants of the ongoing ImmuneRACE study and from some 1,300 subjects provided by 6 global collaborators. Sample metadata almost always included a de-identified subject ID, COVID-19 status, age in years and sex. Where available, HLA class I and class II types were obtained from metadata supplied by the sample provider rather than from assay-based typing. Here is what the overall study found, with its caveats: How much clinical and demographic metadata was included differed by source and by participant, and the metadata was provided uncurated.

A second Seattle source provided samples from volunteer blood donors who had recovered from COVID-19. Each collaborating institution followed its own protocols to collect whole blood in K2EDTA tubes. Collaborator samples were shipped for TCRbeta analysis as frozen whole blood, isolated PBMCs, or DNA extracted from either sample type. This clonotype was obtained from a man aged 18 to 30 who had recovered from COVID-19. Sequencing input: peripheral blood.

The DNA sequence is given as TGTGCCAGCTCACCACGGGACAGGACAGATACGCAGTATTTT. Its translation reads: CASSPRDRTDTQYF. The V and J segments used are TRBV18 and TRBJ2-3, with 8 junctional bases fitting TRBD1. The cysteine opens and the phenylalanine closes a CDR3 of 14 amino acids. Of all the DNA, just the CDR3 is kept, 42 bases in frame from base 1. As encoded in the germline V gene, CDR1 is KGHSH while CDR2 is LQKENI. V is cut back by 1 base and J by 3 bases, with 0 bases in the junction unmatched.